The 20 T cell receptor beta chains in this list originate from one sample, sequenced in a study of CD8+CD57+ T cells in acquired aplastic anemia. Both TCR beta VDJ combination and CDR3 sequence profiling were carried out. Genomic DNA was the template for this profiling. One entry per CDR3 protein, called by TCRdb with MiXCR from the reads. Among approximately 170,000 distinct CDR3 sequences listed, under 75% were seen once. Specimen: sorted CD4+, CD8+, or CD8+CD57+ T cells (not recorded which) from PBMCs. These receptors were obtained from a human donor in good health.

The chain couples TRBV4-1 to TRBJ2-7; 7 nucleotides line up with TRBD2. Trimming cost V 10 bases and J 0 bases; bases outside gene matches: 6. Germline values: CDR1 MGHRA, CDR2 YSYEKL. This CDR3 comprises 13 residues. This CDR3 reads CATGLTDSYEQYF. CDR3 nucleotides: TGCGCCACGGGACTAACGGACTCCTACGAGCAGTACTTC.

In its sample, this clonotype was seen a few times. J is TRBJ1-6 and V is TRBV2; 9 bases match TRBD1. The CDR3 has 14 residues. CDR1 is SNHLY and CDR2 is FYNNEI in the germline V gene. Trimming took 6 bases from V and 8 from J; bases not matched to a gene: 5. The DNA of the CDR3 is TGTGCCAGCAGCCTGGGACAGGGTGATTCACCCCTCCACTTT. It encodes CASSLGQGDSPLHF. The full variable domain, in which reference TRBV2 and TRBJ1-6 provide the parts outside the CDR3, is EPEVTQTPSHQVTQMGQEVILRCVPISNHLYFYWYRQILGQKVEFLVSFYNNEISEKSEIFDDQFSVERPDGSNFTLKIRSTKLEDSAMYFCASSLGQGDSPLHFGNGTRLTVT.

This clonotype has ten or more counts. This chain links TRBV6-5 with TRBJ2-5; D not resolved. Germline lookup yields CDR1 MNHEY and CDR2 SVGAGI. The CDR3 length is 15 residues. V was pared by 6 bases and J by 0 bases, with 14 bases between. The CDR3 spells CASSYSSVYQETQYF. DNA for the CDR3: TGTGCCAGCAGCTATTCGAGTGTGTACCAAGAGACCCAGTACTTC.

This clonotype was observed at least ten times. The rearrangement uses TRBV9 and TRBJ2-7; 10 bases line up with TRBD1. V lost 3 bases, J lost 6 bases, and 6 bases stayed unmatched. CDR1 and CDR2 (germline): SGDLS, YYNGEE. This CDR3 has 14 residues. The CDR3 here is CASSAGTGASEQYF. CDR3 sequence (DNA): TGTGCCAGCAGCGCCGGGACAGGGGCAAGCGAGCAGTACTTC.

The chain carries TRBV24-1 and TRBJ2-3, with 10 bases that match TRBD1. This CDR3 comprises 15 residues. CDR1 and CDR2 from the germline V gene are KGHDR and SFDVKD. The V gene end was trimmed by 1 base and the J gene end by 4 bases; junction bases not matched to a gene: 1. The CDR3 reads CATSDFGTGADTQYF. DNA of the CDR3: TGTGCCACCAGTGATTTTGGGACAGGGGCAGATACGCAGTATTTT.

This clonotype was detected a few times. This chain links TRBV4-1 with TRBJ2-2; TRBD1 is a possible D gene (6 bases). The germline V gene encodes CDR1 MGHRA and CDR2 YSYEKL. This CDR3 has 16 amino acids. V dropped 3 bases and J dropped 1 base, with 12 bases sitting between them. This chain's CDR3 is CASSHLTGWNTGELFF. In nucleotides, the CDR3 is TGCGCCAGCAGCCACTTGACAGGATGGAACACCGGGGAGCTGTTTTTT.

The gene calls are TRBV9 and TRBJ2-6; TRBD1 matches 8 bases. Germline V CDR1 and CDR2: SGDLS, YYNGEE. V lost 3 bases, J lost 0 bases, and 8 bases stayed unmatched. CDR3 length equals 18 residues. CDR3 nucleotides: TGTGCCAGCAGCGAGACAGGCGGACAGGGCTCTGGGGCCAACGTCCTGACTTTC. This codes for CASSETGGQGSGANVLTF.

Many counts were recorded for this clonotype. This rearrangement joins TRBV6-1 to TRBJ2-7; TRBD1 might be the D (5 bases). From germline, CDR1 is MNHNS and CDR2 SASEGT. The CDR3 runs 14 residues. V was trimmed by 1 base and J by 3 bases, leaving 10 bases between them. The CDR3 sequence: CASSEETAFYEQYF. The CDR3 region has the DNA TGTGCCAGCAGTGAAGAGACAGCCTTCTACGAGCAGTACTTC.

To note about this clonotype: The junction does not match germline at one end; this may be a read error. This chain links TRBV3-1 with TRBJ1-3; D remains unclear. CDR1 and CDR2 (germline): LGHDT, YNNKEL (reference sequence). The CDR3 covers 13 residues. CDR3 DNA sequence: TGTGCCAGCAGCCATATCGAGGAGCGCACCACATATTTT. Its translation is CASSHIEERTTYF.

The chain recombines TRBV29-1 with TRBJ2-3, with D perhaps matching TRBD2 (7 bases). Trimming removed 4 bases at V and 4 bases at J, with 9 bases between. The CDR3 sequence is 12 residues long. Germline loops: CDR1 SQVTM, CDR2 ANQGSEA. The CDR3 spells CSVGGGADTQYF. In DNA form, the CDR3 reads TGCAGCGTTGGAGGGGGGGCAGATACGCAGTATTTT.

The chain carries TRBV7-9 and TRBJ2-3; 8 bases are a match to TRBD2. CDR1 is SEHNR and CDR2 is FQNEAQ in the germline V gene (reference sequence). This CDR3 contains 14 residues. With 7 bases clipped from V and 0 bases from J, the junction kept 3 bases outside the gene matches. The CDR3 DNA reads as TGTGCCAGCACCCCGGGGGGGAGCACAGATACGCAGTATTTT. Encoded protein: CASTPGGSTDTQYF. Looking up the rest from reference TRBV7-9 and TRBJ2-3 gives the full variable domain: DTGVSQNPRHKITKRGQNVTFRCDPISEHNRLYWYRQTLGQGPEFLTYFQNEAQLEKSRLLSDRFSAERPKGSFSTLEIQRTEQGDSAMYLCASTPGGSTDTQYFGPGTRLTVL.

This clonotype was seen many times. The V gene is TRBV2, the J gene TRBJ2-7, with a tentative D call TRBD1 (6 bases). The germline V and J ends were trimmed by 4 bases and 6 bases, with 16 bases remaining between them. From germline, CDR1 is SNHLY and CDR2 FYNNEI. The CDR3 has 14 residues. The CDR3 here is CASSGQVSSLEQYF. As DNA, the CDR3 is TGTGCCAGCAGTGGACAGGTTTCATCCCTCGAGCAGTACTTC.

The chain employs TRBV11-2 and TRBJ2-5; no clear D gene. The germline CDR1 and CDR2 sequences are SGHAT and FQNNGV. The CDR3 runs to 13 residues. Trimming shortened V by 3 bases and J by 5 bases, and 10 bases separated the two germline ends. This CDR3 reads CASSFSFRETQYF. CDR3 DNA: TGTGCCAGCAGCTTCTCGTTTCGGGAGACCCAGTACTTC.

The chain recombines TRBV29-1 with TRBJ1-3; 7 positions agree with TRBD1. The J segment lost 0 bases and the V segment lost 5 bases, leaving 7 bases of the junction unmatched. Germline lookup yields CDR1 SQVTM and CDR2 ANQGSEA. The CDR3 runs 15 residues. CDR3 nucleotide sequence: TGCAGCGTTTCGGAGGGGGCCCGCTCTGGAAACACCATATATTTT. Translation gives CSVSEGARSGNTIYF.

The chain joins TRBV5-1 to TRBJ2-7, with D maybe TRBD2 (7 bases). V gave up 5 bases and J gave up 3 bases, with 18 bases separating them. This CDR3 region has 15 residues. Germline V gives CDR1 SGHRS, CDR2 YFSETQ. Here the CDR3 reads CASSRTGRGGYEQYF. The CDR3 nucleotides are TGCGCCAGCAGTCGTACAGGGCGCGGGGGCTACGAGCAGTACTTC.

The chain combines TRBV12-3 or TRBV12-4 with TRBJ2-7, with D unclear. Between the trimmed V and J ends, which lost 3 bases and 1 base, there was a span of 7 bases. This CDR3 spans 13 amino acids. The CDR3 reads CASSFGRSYEQYF. DNA for the CDR3: TGTGCCAGCAGTTTCGGTCGGTCCTACGAGCAGTACTTC.

The chain carries TRBV5-6 and TRBJ1-6, with D uncertain. CDR1 is SGHDT and CDR2 is YYEEEE in the germline V gene. Trimming took off 7 bases at V and 5 bases at J, with 10 bases between the two ends. This CDR3 region has 13 residues. The CDR3 sequence is CASSNSDNSPLHF. The DNA for the CDR3 is TGTGCCAGCTCCAACAGCGATAATTCACCCCTCCACTTT.

The chain employs TRBV29-1 and TRBJ1-2; no firm D call. V gave up 7 bases and J gave up 5 bases, with 11 bases separating them. This CDR3 is 11 amino acids long. The V gene's germline CDR1 is SQVTM and CDR2 ANQGSEA. CDR3 protein: CSDWTVYGYTF. The CDR3 DNA is TGCAGCGACTGGACGGTATATGGCTACACCTTC.

The rearrangement uses TRBV15 and TRBJ1-2, with D maybe TRBD1 (6 bases). The CDR3 covers 15 residues. V dropped 6 bases and J dropped 6 bases, with 20 bases sitting between them. Germline V gene sequence: CDR1 LNHNV, CDR2 YYDKDF (reference sequence). CDR3 nucleotides: TGTGCCACCAGACTACATCCCTATCACAGGGATGGCTACACCTTC. Encoded protein: CATRLHPYHRDGYTF.

This clonotype was observed many times. The chain recombines TRBV10-3 with TRBJ2-5; D is perhaps TRBD1 (5 bases). The germline gives CDR1 ENHRY, CDR2 SYGVKD. The CDR3 sequence is 13 residues long. V shed 3 bases and J shed 5 bases, with 10 bases lying between them. CDR3 bases: TGTGCCATCAGTGAAGGGGCGCGGGAGACCCAGTACTTC. Protein sequence: CAISEGARETQYF.